This is a list of T cell receptor beta chains from one sample in a study of blood T cell repertoires in COVID-19. Clones were sequenced by immunoSEQ multiplex PCR, and TCRdb holds only the in-frame ones, with some missing. The sample consists of 150,000 or so clones, 70% to 90% of them appearing once. The sample was peripheral blood. The receptors originated from a man aged 18 to 30 with acute or convalescent COVID-19. Each CDR3 is given with its conserved first and last residue. A D gene is named only where the DNA matches it firmly. Clone sizes are given selectively: once, few, many, or a class where the clone is expanded.

j_gene: TRBJ2-7
abundance: -
d_gene: TRBD1
v_gene: TRBV30
CDR3nt: TGTGCCTGGAGTGTACAGGGGGCGGTCGAGCAGTACTTC
CDR3aa: CAWSVQGAVEQYF

j_gene: TRBJ1-2
abundance: -
d_gene: -
v_gene: TRBV7-9
CDR3nt: TGTGCCAGCAGCAAAAGGGACACCCGAGCTGGCTATGGCTACACCTTC
CDR3aa: CASSKRDTRAGYGYTF

j_gene: TRBJ2-1
abundance: few
d_gene: TRBD2
v_gene: TRBV12-3/TRBV12-4
CDR3nt: TGTGCCAGCAGTCCCGGACTAGCGGCTGAGCAGTTCTTC
CDR3aa: CASSPGLAAEQFF

j_gene: TRBJ2-3
abundance: -
d_gene: TRBD2
v_gene: TRBV5-1
CDR3nt: TGCGCCGGCAGCTCGAGTTATAGCGGGGGGGCAGGAGATACGCAGTATTTT
CDR3aa: CAGSSSYSGGAGDTQYF

j_gene: TRBJ2-2
abundance: once
d_gene: TRBD1
v_gene: TRBV18
CDR3nt: TGTGCCAGCTCACCGGCCAACAGGGGGCAGGACACCGGGGAGCTGTTTTTT
CDR3aa: CASSPANRGQDTGELFF

j_gene: TRBJ1-1
abundance: -
d_gene: TRBD1
v_gene: TRBV28
CDR3nt: TGTGCCAGCAGCCATAGGACAGGGGCAGAAGCTTTCTTT
CDR3aa: CASSHRTGAEAFF

j_gene: TRBJ2-2
abundance: -
d_gene: -
v_gene: TRBV7-6
CDR3nt: TGTGCCAGCAGCTTGGCCCCAGGGACGAACACCGGGGAGCTGTTTTTT
CDR3aa: CASSLAPGTNTGELFF

j_gene: TRBJ1-1
abundance: once
d_gene: -
v_gene: TRBV21-1
CDR3nt: TGTGCCAGCAGCACCTCTTCAGGGTCTCCTGAAGCTTTCTTT
CDR3aa: CASSTSSGSPEAFF

j_gene: TRBJ1-3
abundance: -
d_gene: -
v_gene: TRBV30
CDR3nt: TGTGCCTGGAGTGTGGCCAGGACAGCGAGCTCTGGAAACACCATATATTTT
CDR3aa: CAWSVARTASSGNTIYF

j_gene: TRBJ2-1
abundance: -
d_gene: TRBD2
v_gene: TRBV30
CDR3nt: TGTGCCTGGAGTGTGGTTAGCGGGGGTTACAATGAGCAGTTCTTC
CDR3aa: CAWSVVSGGYNEQFF

j_gene: TRBJ1-5
abundance: once
d_gene: -
v_gene: TRBV6-2/TRBV6-3
CDR3nt: TGTGCCAGCAGTTATGGGGCTGGTTGGCCCCAGCATTTT
CDR3aa: CASSYGAGWPQHF

j_gene: TRBJ1-1
abundance: -
d_gene: TRBD1
v_gene: TRBV5-8
CDR3nt: TGTGCCAGCAGTAAAAGACAGGGGGTCACTGAAGCTTTCTTT
CDR3aa: CASSKRQGVTEAFF

j_gene: TRBJ2-5
abundance: once
d_gene: TRBD2
v_gene: TRBV11-2
CDR3nt: TGTGCCAGCAGCTTATCATTAGCGGGGGGCCAAGAGACCCAGTACTTC
CDR3aa: CASSLSLAGGQETQYF

j_gene: TRBJ1-4
abundance: -
d_gene: TRBD1
v_gene: TRBV7-9
CDR3nt: TGTGCCAGCTCGACAGGGGGAGGGGAAAAACTGTTTTTT
CDR3aa: CASSTGGGEKLFF

j_gene: TRBJ2-5
abundance: -
d_gene: -
v_gene: TRBV18
CDR3nt: TGTGCCAGCTCACCTCTAAGAGAAGAGACCCAGTACTTC
CDR3aa: CASSPLREETQYF

j_gene: TRBJ2-2
abundance: -
d_gene: TRBD2
v_gene: TRBV5-1
CDR3nt: TGCGCCAGCAGCTTGGTGACACTAGCGGGGGGAAACGGGGAGCTGTTTTTT
CDR3aa: CASSLVTLAGGNGELFF

j_gene: TRBJ2-5
abundance: -
d_gene: -
v_gene: TRBV5-1
CDR3nt: TGCGCCAGCAGCAATACCCTAGGCAAAGAGACCCAGTACTTC
CDR3aa: CASSNTLGKETQYF

j_gene: TRBJ1-6
abundance: -
d_gene: TRBD1
v_gene: TRBV11-2
CDR3nt: TGTGCCAGCAGTCAACGGGACAGGGGTTATAATTCACCCCTCCACTTT
CDR3aa: CASSQRDRGYNSPLHF

j_gene: TRBJ1-1
abundance: once
d_gene: -
v_gene: TRBV10-1
CDR3nt: TGCGCCAGCAGCAGGGACACGAACACTGAAGCTTTCTTT
CDR3aa: CASSRDTNTEAFF

j_gene: TRBJ2-3
abundance: -
d_gene: -
v_gene: TRBV30
CDR3nt: TGTGCCGGGGGATGGGGCGCGGGAACTTCCACAGATACGCAGTATTTT
CDR3aa: CAGGWGAGTSTDTQYF

j_gene: TRBJ2-3
abundance: -
d_gene: -
v_gene: TRBV10-3
CDR3nt: TGTGCCGTGAGAGAGGATCGCACAGATACGCAGTATTTT
CDR3aa: CAVREDRTDTQYF

j_gene: TRBJ2-7
abundance: -
d_gene: -
v_gene: TRBV11-2
CDR3nt: TGTGCCAGCAGCGCCGTGGGCGGGGTGGACGAGCAGTACTTC
CDR3aa: CASSAVGGVDEQYF

j_gene: TRBJ2-1
abundance: -
d_gene: TRBD2
v_gene: TRBV28
CDR3nt: TGTGCCAGCAGTTTCGGACTAGCGGGGGGTGACTCCTACAATGAGCAGTTCTTC
CDR3aa: CASSFGLAGGDSYNEQFF

j_gene: TRBJ1-6
abundance: -
d_gene: TRBD1
v_gene: TRBV6-5
CDR3nt: TGTGCCAGCAGCGGGACAGGGGGTAATTCACCCCTCCACTTT
CDR3aa: CASSGTGGNSPLHF

j_gene: TRBJ2-7
abundance: -
d_gene: -
v_gene: TRBV30
CDR3nt: TGTGCCTGGAGTCCAGGGGGGCTGGGCGAGCAGTACTTC
CDR3aa: CAWSPGGLGEQYF

j_gene: TRBJ1-1
abundance: few
d_gene: TRBD1
v_gene: TRBV7-2
CDR3nt: TGTGCCAGCAGCTCGACAGGGGGCGCGGAGACTGAAGCTTTCTTT
CDR3aa: CASSSTGGAETEAFF

j_gene: TRBJ2-4
abundance: once
d_gene: -
v_gene: TRBV4-1
CDR3nt: TGCGCCAGCAGCCAAGAATCACTGGAAAACATTCAGTACTTC
CDR3aa: CASSQESLENIQYF

j_gene: TRBJ2-5
abundance: once
d_gene: TRBD2
v_gene: TRBV28
CDR3nt: TGTGCCAGCAGTTTAGGCCTAGCGGGCGCCCTGGAGACCCAGTACTTC
CDR3aa: CASSLGLAGALETQYF

j_gene: TRBJ1-1
abundance: -
d_gene: -
v_gene: TRBV6-6
CDR3nt: TGTGCCAGCAGCCGGCTAGTCACTGAAGCTTTCTTT
CDR3aa: CASSRLVTEAFF

j_gene: TRBJ1-3
abundance: -
d_gene: -
v_gene: TRBV5-8
CDR3nt: TGTGCCAGCAGCTCCCGCGGCGGCTCTGGAAACACCATATATTTT
CDR3aa: CASSSRGGSGNTIYF

j_gene: TRBJ2-1
abundance: -
d_gene: -
v_gene: TRBV20-1
CDR3nt: TGCAGTGCTAGAGCCATTGAGCAGTTCTTC
CDR3aa: CSARAIEQFF

j_gene: TRBJ2-7
abundance: once
d_gene: TRBD1
v_gene: TRBV4-1
CDR3nt: TGCGCCAGCAGCCCCCTTCCAGGGGGATCCTACGAGCAGTACTTC
CDR3aa: CASSPLPGGSYEQYF

j_gene: TRBJ2-5
abundance: -
d_gene: -
v_gene: TRBV5-1
CDR3nt: TGCGCCAGCAGCTTGGAGGGGTACCAAGAGACCCAGTACTTC
CDR3aa: CASSLEGYQETQYF

j_gene: TRBJ2-1
abundance: -
d_gene: TRBD2
v_gene: TRBV19
CDR3nt: TGTGCCAGTAGTATATCTAGCGGGGGGGTAAATGAGCAGTTCTTC
CDR3aa: CASSISSGGVNEQFF

j_gene: TRBJ1-2
abundance: -
d_gene: TRBD1
v_gene: TRBV7-9
CDR3nt: TGTGCCAGCAGCCACCCCGGGACAGGGAATGACTATGGCTACACCTTC
CDR3aa: CASSHPGTGNDYGYTF

j_gene: TRBJ1-5
abundance: -
d_gene: TRBD1
v_gene: TRBV3-1/TRBV3-2
CDR3nt: TGTGCCAGCAGCCAGGACAGGGGGCGAGATCAGCCCCAGCATTTT
CDR3aa: CASSQDRGRDQPQHF

j_gene: TRBJ1-2
abundance: -
d_gene: TRBD1
v_gene: TRBV6-6
CDR3nt: TGTGCCAGCAGTCAGACAGGGGGAGGCTATGGCTACACCTTC
CDR3aa: CASSQTGGGYGYTF

j_gene: TRBJ2-1
abundance: -
d_gene: -
v_gene: TRBV5-1
CDR3nt: TGCGCCAGCAGCGAGGGACTGAACAATGAGCAGTTCTTC
CDR3aa: CASSEGLNNEQFF

j_gene: TRBJ2-1
abundance: -
d_gene: -
v_gene: TRBV6-5
CDR3nt: TGTGCCAGCAGTCGGGACAAGCCAGGCAATGAGCAGTTCTTC
CDR3aa: CASSRDKPGNEQFF

j_gene: TRBJ1-3
abundance: -
d_gene: -
v_gene: TRBV7-3
CDR3nt: TGTGCCAGCAGCTTATGGGGGGGCTCTGGAAACACCATATATTTT
CDR3aa: CASSLWGGSGNTIYF

j_gene: TRBJ1-2
abundance: few
d_gene: -
v_gene: TRBV5-1
CDR3nt: TGCGCCAGCAGCTTGGAGCAGACTTACTATGGCTACACCTTC
CDR3aa: CASSLEQTYYGYTF

j_gene: TRBJ1-2
abundance: -
d_gene: TRBD1
v_gene: TRBV2
CDR3nt: TGTGCCAGCAGTGAGGACAGGGGCTACACCTTC
CDR3aa: CASSEDRGYTF

j_gene: TRBJ2-2
abundance: -
d_gene: TRBD2
v_gene: TRBV11-2
CDR3nt: TGTGCCAGCAGCTCCGGACTAGCGGGGGACCGTGCCGGGGAGCTGTTTTTT
CDR3aa: CASSSGLAGDRAGELFF

j_gene: TRBJ1-2
abundance: -
d_gene: -
v_gene: TRBV30
CDR3nt: TGTGCCTGGAGTGTACTAGGCCCCCTTGAAGCTAACTATGGCTACACCTTC
CDR3aa: CAWSVLGPLEANYGYTF

j_gene: TRBJ2-5
abundance: -
d_gene: TRBD1
v_gene: TRBV5-1
CDR3nt: TGCGCCAGCAGAACCTACAGGGGGCCGGAGACCCAGTACTTC
CDR3aa: CASRTYRGPETQYF

j_gene: TRBJ2-2
abundance: -
d_gene: -
v_gene: TRBV9
CDR3nt: TGTGCCAGCAGCGTAGGGGGCCACGGGGAGCTGTTTTTT
CDR3aa: CASSVGGHGELFF